The subject of this entry is one TCR beta chain. Its antigen is as yet unknown. This record belongs to a study of cytomegalovirus exposure and HLA in healthy donors. Study overall: In a later analysis, the roughly 120 validation repertoires were reported to have used the same platform as the roughly 730 first-cohort repertoires. Overall study findings and caveats: According to the study, 150 to 200 TCR beta chains were cytomegalovirus-associated. Some public TCRs appeared in many individuals, while most sequences were rare.

The data were produced by immunoSEQ multiplex PCR, yet TCRdb's version contains in-frame clones alone and is incomplete. This sample yields roughly 150,000 clones, of which 86% are seen a single time; approximately 2.1% belongs to the top ten. V lost 4 bases and J 8 bases, leaving 12 bases between the germline ends. The germline gives CDR1 SGHTA, CDR2 FQGNSA. The CDR3 has 13 amino acids. The validation cohort, a group of roughly 120 subjects, included the donors and was separate from the approximately 660-subject first cohort. This receptor was identified in a woman aged 18-29 years in good health and CMV-seronegative. The rearrangement links TRBV7-2 to TRBJ2-1, with a tentative D call TRBD2 (5 bases). Sequencing was done on a sample of PBMCs. Here the CDR3 DNA reads TGTGCCAGCAGCTCTGGGGTCGGGGATGAGCAGTTCTTC. This gives the protein CASSSGVGDEQFF.